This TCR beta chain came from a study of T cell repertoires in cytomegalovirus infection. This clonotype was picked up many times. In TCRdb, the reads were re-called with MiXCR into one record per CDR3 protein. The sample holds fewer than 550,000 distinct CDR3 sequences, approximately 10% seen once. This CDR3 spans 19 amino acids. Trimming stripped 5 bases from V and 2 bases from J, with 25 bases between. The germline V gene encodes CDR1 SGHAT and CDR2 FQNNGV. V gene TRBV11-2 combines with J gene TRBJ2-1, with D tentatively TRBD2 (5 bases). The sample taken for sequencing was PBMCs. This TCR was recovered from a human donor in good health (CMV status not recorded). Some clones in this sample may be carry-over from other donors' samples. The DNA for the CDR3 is TGTGCCAGCAGCCGTCGCGCAGGAAGCCAGGCGGGCCCCTACAATGAGCAGTTCTTC. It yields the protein CASSRRAGSQAGPYNEQFF.